The sequence of this T cell receptor (beta chain) was determined in a study of control samples from healthy donors and cancer patients. Sequenced by immunoSEQ multiplex PCR; TCRdb stores in-frame clones only, minus some. This table holds 90,000 to 100,000 clones, over 60% found once. The sample consisted of blood. The source is a woman in her twenties or thirties in good health.

The CDR3 here is CASSTSREGGYTF. The CDR3 DNA follows: TGTGCCAGTAGTACATCCCGGGAGGGTGGCTACACCTTC. The chain joins TRBV19 to TRBJ1-2; D call uncertain. V was shortened by 4 bases and J by 7 bases, with 13 bases between the two germline ends. The CDR3 length is 13 residues. Germline lookup yields CDR1 LNHDA and CDR2 SQIVND (reference sequence).